The 18 T cell receptor beta chains below all came from one sample that was sequenced in a study of shared clonotypes between healthy human individuals. The assay was immunoSEQ multiplex PCR, and TCRdb's table has in-frame clones only and misses some. The repertoire holds 2,500,000 or so clones, with roughly 92% as singletons. The specimen sequenced was naive CD4+ T cells sorted from blood. Subset denoted: CD45RA+ positively selected. These receptors came from a man aged 18 to 30 in good health.

The V gene is TRBV7-2, the J gene TRBJ2-5, with unresolved D. Looked up from germline, CDR1 is SGHTA and CDR2 is FQGNSA. The CDR3 sequence is 14 residues long. Trimming pared 5 bases from V and 1 base from J, leaving 11 bases between. This CDR3 is CASSQRWAQETQYF. Here the CDR3 DNA reads TGTGCCAGCAGCCAAAGATGGGCCCAAGAGACCCAGTACTTC.

The CDR3 loop is CATTDGNTEAFF. CDR3 sequence (DNA): TGTGCCACAACTGACGGGAACACTGAAGCTTTCTTT. The rearrangement uses TRBV7-9 and TRBJ1-1, with D unclear. With 10 bases removed from V and 1 base from J, the gap between germline ends came to 10 bases. CDR3 length equals 12 residues. Germline values: CDR1 SEHNR, CDR2 FQNEAQ (reference sequence).

The genes are TRBV28 and TRBJ1-5; weak D call: TRBD1 (5 bases). The V end was cut by 0 bases, the J end by 1 base, with 7 bases between. This CDR3 contains 15 residues. The germline V gene has CDR1 MDHEN and CDR2 SYDVKM. CDR3 sequence reads: CASSLWDNSNQPQHF. DNA of the CDR3: TGTGCCAGCAGTTTATGGGACAACAGCAATCAGCCCCAGCATTTT.

The CDR3 DNA is TGTGCCAGCAGTGGACAGGGGATGGAGACCCAGTACTTC. Its protein is CASSGQGMETQYF. This rearrangement joins TRBV6-1 to TRBJ2-5; 8 nucleotides agree with TRBD1. V shed 4 bases, J shed 5 bases, and the junction held 3 bases outside the gene matches. CDR1 is MNHNS and CDR2 is SASEGT in the germline V gene. The CDR3 length is 13 residues.

The chain is built from TRBV10-3 and TRBJ1-6, with D hard to call. The CDR3 has 14 amino acids. V was pared by 1 base and J by 5 bases, with 6 bases between. Looked up from germline, CDR1 is ENHRY and CDR2 is SYGVKD. This CDR3 is CAISELANNSPLHF. In DNA form, the CDR3 reads TGTGCCATCAGTGAGTTGGCAAATAATTCACCCCTCCACTTT.

The chain combines TRBV10-1 with TRBJ2-1, with 7 bases fitting TRBD2. CDR1 and CDR2 (germline): WNHNN, SYGVQD (reference sequence). The V gene end was trimmed by 5 bases and the J gene end by 15 bases; junction bases not matched to a gene: 13. This CDR3 region has 13 residues. This CDR3 is CASSRDYAGSRFF. CDR3 nucleotides: TGCGCCAGCAGTCGGGACTACGCGGGGTCTCGGTTCTTC.

V and J are TRBV6-1 and TRBJ1-5, with unresolved D. Germline loops: CDR1 MNHNS, CDR2 SASEGT. This CDR3 is built from 17 residues. Trimming pared 2 bases from V and 1 base from J, leaving 15 bases between. The CDR3 DNA reads as TGTGCCAGCAGTGAAAGTTGGGGAATTGAAAGCAATCAGCCCCAGCATTTT. Translating it yields CASSESWGIESNQPQHF.

The chain has TRBV6-5 and TRBJ1-1; D remains ambiguous. This CDR3 spans 12 amino acids. V dropped 6 bases and J dropped 7 bases, with 12 bases sitting between them. Germline CDR1 reads MNHEY; CDR2 reads SVGAGI. For the CDR3, the DNA is TGTGCCAGCAGGACCCCGCCAGGTGAAGCTTTCTTT. Translating gives CASRTPPGEAFF.

The chain combines TRBV7-2 with TRBJ2-2; no definite D call. Germline CDR1 SGHTA, CDR2 FQGNSA. V dropped 3 bases and J dropped 7 bases, with 9 bases sitting between them. The CDR3 has 13 residues. The CDR3, as DNA: TGTGCCAGCAGCTTGAGAGAGGACGGGGAGCTGTTTTTT. Translated, it gives CASSLREDGELFF.

CDR3 coding DNA: TGTGCCAGCAGGGACGGGCCGACGGCGGAAAAACTGTTTTTT. Its protein product is CASRDGPTAEKLFF. The V call is TRBV7-6, the J call TRBJ1-4; no clear D. The CDR3 extends over 14 amino acids. Germline CDR1 and CDR2: SGHVS and FNYEAQ. Trimming stripped 6 bases from V and 8 bases from J, with 16 bases between.

This clone was found once. This chain uses TRBV5-5 with TRBJ1-3; maybe TRBD1 (5 bases). From germline, CDR1 is SGHKS and CDR2 YYEKEE (reference sequence). V was trimmed by 2 bases and J by 2 bases, leaving 14 bases between them. The CDR3 totals 16 residues. For the CDR3, the DNA is TGTGCCAGCAGCTTCGGCGGGGGGTCCGCTGGAAACACCATATATTTT. Translated, it gives CASSFGGGSAGNTIYF.

The CDR3 sequence is CASSVYGRGLSGYTF. The CDR3 DNA follows: TGTGCCAGCAGTGTATATGGCAGGGGGCTGAGTGGCTACACCTTC. The chain carries TRBV2 and TRBJ1-2; 8 bases map to TRBD1. Germline V CDR1 and CDR2: SNHLY, FYNNEI. This CDR3 spans 15 amino acids. V lost 4 bases and J lost 7; bases outside the gene matches: 11.

The chain employs TRBV11-3 and TRBJ2-2; weak D call: TRBD2 (5 bases). V dropped 0 bases and J dropped 7 bases, with 9 bases sitting between them. The germline CDR1 and CDR2 sequences are SGHNT and YENEEA. The CDR3 is made up of 14 amino acids. In nucleotides, the CDR3 is TGTGCCAGCAGCTTAGAGGCAGACTACGGGGAGCTGTTTTTT. Translated: CASSLEADYGELFF.

The gene calls are TRBV23-1 and TRBJ1-1; a weak D match, TRBD1 (6 bases). TRBV23-1 is given ORF status, its function remaining uncertain. This CDR3 is built from 16 residues. Trimming removed 1 base from V and 6 bases from J, with 18 bases in between. DNA of the CDR3: TGCGCCAGCAGTCAATACCCGGCAGGGGCTTCACCTGAAGCTTTCTTT. Translated: CASSQYPAGASPEAFF.

This chain links TRBV6-1 with TRBJ1-6; D is perhaps TRBD1 (6 bases). CDR1 and CDR2 (germline): MNHNS, SASEGT. This CDR3 region has 13 residues. Deletions cut 8 bases from V and 10 bases from J, with 15 bases between. CDR3 nucleotides: TGTGCCAGCGGCCCGTCAGGGGTGTCACCCCTCCACTTT. Amino acids: CASGPSGVSPLHF.

This chain connects TRBV4-3 to TRBJ1-2, with D possibly being TRBD1 (5 bases). There are 15 residues in the CDR3. Trimming shortened V by 0 bases and J by 4 bases, and 12 bases separated the two germline ends. Germline assignment: CDR1 LGHNA and CDR2 YSLEER. The CDR3 sequence is CASSQDGTGGYGYTF. The CDR3 bases are TGCGCCAGCAGCCAAGATGGTACAGGAGGCTATGGCTACACCTTC.

The chain uses TRBV12-5 and TRBJ2-2; D perhaps matches TRBD2 (5 bases). Germline V gives CDR1 LGHNT, CDR2 FRNRAP. The CDR3 totals 16 residues. The V end was cut by 8 bases, the J end by 1 base, with 17 bases between. CDR3 amino acids: CASTHTGRGNTGELFF. The CDR3 region has the DNA TGTGCTAGTACGCACACGGGGAGAGGGAACACCGGGGAGCTGTTTTTT.

The count of this clone is one. Other DNA sequences in the sample encode the same CDR3. The rearrangement joins TRBV5-1 to TRBJ2-1; 11 positions match TRBD2. Germline V gene data show CDR1 as SGHRS and CDR2 as YFSETQ. The CDR3 consists of 15 residues. Trimming at V came to 3 bases and at J to 3 bases, leaving 2 bases not matched to a gene. CDR3 nucleotides: TGCGCCAGCAGCTCCGGGACTAGCGGCTACAATGAGCAGTTCTTC. It encodes CASSSGTSGYNEQFF.